This T cell receptor (beta chain) derives from a study of OX40 agonist ivuxolimab in advanced cancers. Broader study findings: Fewer expanded clones were found on average in CD4+ than in CD8+ T cells.

CDR1 is SGHVS and CDR2 is FQNEAQ in the germline V gene. Trimming cost V 5 bases and J 7 bases, with 15 bases left between them. There are 15 residues in the CDR3. The assay was immunoSEQ multiplex PCR, and TCRdb's table has in-frame clones only and misses some. The table lists more than 35,000 clones, nearly 90% of them singletons. This clone turned up a few times. Its antigen is still unknown. Sequenced here: CD4+ or CD8+ T cells sorted from blood, sampled in a trial of the OX40 agonist ivuxolimab. This clonotype was obtained from an adult with an advanced solid tumor such as melanoma, head and neck, liver or kidney cancer. The chain joins TRBV7-8 to TRBJ1-6; no clear D. The chain's CDR3 is CASSLVDKHNSPLHF. In DNA form, the CDR3 reads TGTGCCAGCAGCCTAGTCGACAAACACAATTCACCCCTCCACTTT. The whole variable domain, filled in from reference TRBV7-8 and TRBJ1-6, reads GAGVSQSPRYKVAKRGQDVALRCDPISGHVSLFWYQQALGQGPEFLTYFQNEAQLDKSGLPSDRFFAERPEGSVSTLKIQRTQQEDSAVYLCASSLVDKHNSPLHFGNGTRLTVT.